A single sample gave rise to the 13 T cell receptor beta chains below, sequenced in a study of blood T cell repertoires in COVID-19. This table comes from immunoSEQ multiplex PCR, and its TCRdb copy is limited to in-frame clones, with some not included. Of around 450,000 clones listed, approximately 90% are singletons. The sample comprised PBMCs or T cells enriched from blood (not recorded which). Every receptor here comes from a woman under 30 with acute COVID-19.

The chain has TRBV5-1 and TRBJ1-1; 7 bases match TRBD1. Germline V gene lookup returns CDR1 SGHRS and CDR2 YFSETQ. With V trimmed by 4 bases and J by 7 bases, 7 bases remained unmatched. The CDR3 has 13 residues. CDR3 nucleotides: TGCGCCAGCAGCAAGGAGACAGGGTTTGAAGCTTTCTTT. Encoded protein: CASSKETGFEAFF.

V is TRBV29-1 and J is TRBJ2-7, with D perhaps TRBD1 (5 bases). V was shortened by 3 bases and J by 6 bases, with 9 bases between the two germline ends. The CDR3 spans 11 residues. Germline V gene lookup returns CDR1 SQVTM and CDR2 ANQGSEA. CDR3: CSVDKGAEQYF. CDR3 bases: TGCAGCGTTGATAAAGGGGCCGAGCAGTACTTC.

The CDR3 region is CASSLWQSGQGGGYTF. The DNA for the CDR3 is TGTGCCAGCAGCTTATGGCAATCGGGACAGGGGGGTGGCTACACCTTC. V and J are TRBV11-2 and TRBJ1-2; 11 bases align to TRBD1. Losses at the gene ends were 2 bases for V and 7 bases for J; bases not matched to a gene: 9. Looked up from germline, CDR1 is SGHAT and CDR2 is FQNNGV. The CDR3 extends over 16 amino acids.

In this sample, this clone turned up a few times. The sample contains more than one DNA sequence encoding this CDR3. V and J are TRBV6-5 and TRBJ1-1; TRBD1 is a possible D gene (6 bases). CDR3 size: 14 residues. V lost 5 bases to trimming and J lost 1 base, with 11 bases between them. The germline V gene encodes CDR1 MNHEY and CDR2 SVGAGI. In nucleotides, the CDR3 is TGTGCCAGCAGTCTCAGGGGTGGGAACACTGAAGCTTTCTTT. This gives the protein CASSLRGGNTEAFF.

This chain joins TRBV29-1 and TRBJ1-2; 8 positions match TRBD1. The CDR3 has 13 amino acids. V lost 5 bases to trimming and J lost 5 bases; unmatched junction nucleotides: 7. Germline V gene lookup returns CDR1 SQVTM and CDR2 ANQGSEA. The CDR3 spells CSVYQGARYGYTF. DNA for the CDR3: TGCAGCGTTTATCAGGGGGCTCGGTATGGCTACACCTTC.

The CDR3 DNA is TGTGCCAGTAGGGGCCCCCCGGGGAATGGCTACACCTTC. The encoded protein is CASRGPPGNGYTF. The gene calls are TRBV19 and TRBJ1-2, with D hard to call. Germline V gives CDR1 LNHDA, CDR2 SQIVND (reference sequence). With 6 bases removed from V and 6 bases from J, the gap between germline ends came to 14 bases. This CDR3 region has 13 residues.

The chain recombines TRBV27 with TRBJ2-1, with 8 bases that match TRBD2. Trimming cost V 5 bases and J 4 bases; bases outside gene matches: 10. The length of the CDR3 is 16 residues. The germline CDR1 and CDR2 sequences are MNHEY and SMNVEV (reference sequence). The CDR3, as DNA: TGTGCCAGCAGTCCCTTGGGAGCGGGGGATTACAATGAGCAGTTCTTC. Translation gives CASSPLGAGDYNEQFF.

The V call is TRBV7-2, the J call TRBJ2-1; D perhaps matches TRBD1 (6 bases). V was shortened by 4 bases and J by 7 bases, with 20 bases between the two germline ends. The CDR3 is 16 residues long. Germline V gene data show CDR1 as SGHTA and CDR2 as FQGNSA. The CDR3 region is CASSSPPGAGKNEQFF. CDR3 DNA sequence: TGTGCCAGCAGCTCACCCCCAGGGGCCGGGAAGAATGAGCAGTTCTTC.

V and J are TRBV6-5 and TRBJ1-1, with D perhaps matching TRBD1 (5 bases). Germline loops: CDR1 MNHEY, CDR2 SVGAGI. The CDR3 totals 14 residues. V lost 6 bases, J lost 4 bases, and 15 bases lay in between. Here the CDR3 reads CASSPGQGSTEAFF. As DNA, the CDR3 is TGTGCCAGCAGCCCGGGTCAGGGCAGCACTGAAGCTTTCTTT.

In its sample, this clone was seen a few times. The J gene is TRBJ1-4, the V gene TRBV28, with 9 bases that match TRBD1. The germline CDR1 and CDR2 sequences are MDHEN and SYDVKM. The CDR3 runs 14 residues. V was clipped by 4 bases and J by 8 bases; unmatched bases: 5. Written as DNA, the CDR3 is TGTGCCAGCAGTTCCGGACAGGGGAGGGAAAAACTGTTTTTT. Amino acids: CASSSGQGREKLFF.

The V and J genes are TRBV18 and TRBJ1-3; the match to TRBD1 covers 10 bases. The ends lost 2 bases at V and 3 bases at J; junction bases unmatched: 7. This CDR3 contains 17 residues. Per the germline V gene, CDR1 is KGHSH and CDR2 is LQKENI. CDR3 residues: CASSPFSGTGDGNTIYF. The CDR3 nucleotides are TGTGCCAGCTCACCATTTTCCGGGACAGGGGATGGAAACACCATATATTTT.

The rearrangement joins TRBV6-2 or TRBV6-3 to TRBJ2-3, with a weak D call TRBD1 (5 bases). The CDR3 loop spans 14 amino acids. Trimming took off 6 bases at V and 6 bases at J, with 16 bases between the two ends. Germline V CDR1 and CDR2: MNHEY, SVGEGT. The CDR3 coding sequence is TGTGCCAGCAGCCTGGGGCTGGGGCACGATACGCAGTATTTT. Translation: CASSLGLGHDTQYF.

This chain uses TRBV4-1 with TRBJ1-2; TRBD1 aligns across 7 bases. J was trimmed by 5 bases and V by 0 bases; bases with no gene match: 6. Germline V gene lookup returns CDR1 MGHRA and CDR2 YSYEKL. The CDR3 contains 15 residues. CDR3 region: CASSQERPGQYGYTF. CDR3 in DNA: TGCGCCAGCAGCCAAGAAAGGCCGGGACAGTATGGCTACACCTTC.